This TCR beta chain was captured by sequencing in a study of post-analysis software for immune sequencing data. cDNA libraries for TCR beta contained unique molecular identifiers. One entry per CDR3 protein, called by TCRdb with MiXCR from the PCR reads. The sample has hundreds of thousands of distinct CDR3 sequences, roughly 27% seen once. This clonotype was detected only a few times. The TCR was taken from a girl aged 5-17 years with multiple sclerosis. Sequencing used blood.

CDR3 loop: CASSTGTSPTGYTF. The CDR3 DNA reads TGTGCCAGCAGCACCGGGACCAGTCCGACAGGCTACACCTTC. V gene TRBV7-9 combines with J gene TRBJ1-2; tentatively, D is TRBD1 (5 bases). The germline V gene encodes CDR1 SEHNR and CDR2 FQNEAQ (reference sequence). Between the trimmed V and J ends, which lost 5 bases and 8 bases, there was a span of 18 bases. The CDR3 is 14 amino acids.